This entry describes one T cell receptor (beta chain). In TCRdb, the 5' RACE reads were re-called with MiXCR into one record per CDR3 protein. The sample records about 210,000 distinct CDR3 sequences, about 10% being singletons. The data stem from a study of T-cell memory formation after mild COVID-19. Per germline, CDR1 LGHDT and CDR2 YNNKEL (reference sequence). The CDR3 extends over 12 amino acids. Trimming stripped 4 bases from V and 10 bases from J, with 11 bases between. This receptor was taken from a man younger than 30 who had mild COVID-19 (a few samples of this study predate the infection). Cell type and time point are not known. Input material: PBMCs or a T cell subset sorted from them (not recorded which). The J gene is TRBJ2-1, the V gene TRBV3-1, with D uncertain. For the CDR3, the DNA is TGTGCCAGCAGCCCCCAGAACGACGAGCAGTTCTTC. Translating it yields CASSPQNDEQFF.